This TCR beta chain was observed in a study of T cells in narcolepsy. Study-wide background: Donors had narcolepsy type 1 or type 2, or were healthy controls. The study's findings and limits: Healthy controls reportedly lacked the autoreactive clonotypes serially found in patients' blood.

Concerning this clone: Its antigen is unknown.

The germline V and J ends were trimmed by 0 bases and 4 bases, with 16 bases remaining between them. CDR1 is SGDLS, CDR2 YYNGEE, per germline. The CDR3 runs to 16 residues. The protocol was immunoSEQ multiplex PCR, while the TCRdb copy is restricted to in-frame clones and leaves out a portion. This table holds approximately 25,000 clones, 70% to 80% found once. The origin of this receptor is a human donor with narcolepsy. This chain connects TRBV9 to TRBJ2-5; tentative D call: TRBD2 (6 bases). Source material: CD45RA- memory CD4+ T cells from PBMCs. DNA of the CDR3: TGTGCCAGCAGCGTAGTCCCTGCTATGGGGGGAGAGACCCAGTACTTC. As protein: CASSVVPAMGGETQYF. Filled out from reference TRBV9 and TRBJ2-5, the complete variable domain reads DSGVTQTPKHLITATGQRVTLRCSPRSGDLSVYWYQQSLDQGLQFLIQYYNGEERAKGNILERFSAQQFPDLHSELNLSSLELGDSALYFCASSVVPAMGGETQYFGPGTRLLVL.